This T cell receptor (beta chain) was observed in a study of CD8 T cells in ankylosing spondylitis listed by TCRdb under 2017. About the full investigation: The study profiled T cell receptor beta repertoires in healthy donors and ankylosing spondylitis patients to find disease-linked TCR variants. The full study cohort was made up of approximately 24 ankylosing spondylitis patients and 108 healthy donors. Peripheral blood was sampled, and synovial fluid was also collected from ankylosing spondylitis patients.

The CDR3 runs 17 residues from the cysteine to the phenylalanine. The DNA shown is the 51-base CDR3, in frame from base 1. CDR1 and CDR2 were assigned from the germline V gene (reference sequence) as MNHEY and SMNVEV. The data were produced on an Illumina HiSeq 2500. TCR beta libraries were prepared by quantitative 5'-RACE with molecular barcodes. The authors processed their data as follows. A new computational method, built on a probabilistic model of VDJ rearrangement, was used to identify disease-linked TCR variants. TCRdb reworked the public reads: Q25 trimming with fastp, MiXCR clone assembly, productive beta chains retained. A single entry per CDR3 protein holds the most common genes and DNA from its merged rows. The V and J calls and clone size are TCRdb's, not the authors'. The sample profile shows 210,000 or so distinct CDR3 sequences; 8% to 9% of them were found once. The ten largest clonotypes hold approximately 4.8% of the sample.

Study-wide findings and limitations: The disease-linked clones were reported as significantly enriched in matched synovial fluid samples from ankylosing spondylitis patients. Some motif variants had previously been reported in the synovial fluid and blood of reactive arthritis patients, which suggests shared mechanisms of disease initiation. Blood from ankylosing spondylitis patients appeared to be characterized by a TCR beta motif composed of about eight highly homologous amino acid variants. The disease-linked clones had a CD8+ phenotype and were found at relatively low frequencies in peripheral blood.

Regarding this clonotype: It lacks a known antigen. A much more abundant neighbour one base away suggests this may be a read error.

The rearranged chain carries TRBV27 and TRBJ2-6; the D segment might be TRBD1 or TRBD2, since each matches 5 bases. The sample comprised blood, either unsorted or a sorted T cell fraction (not recorded which). The origin of this receptor is a female donor with ankylosing spondylitis or in good health (not recorded which). The CDR3 in this case is CASSFGGTHFGANALTF. The bases read TGTGCCAGCAGTTTTGGGGGTACGCACTTTGGGGCCAACGCCCTGACTTTC.